A single TCR beta chain is shown here with its context. This record comes from a study of blood T cell repertoires in COVID-19. Generated by immunoSEQ multiplex PCR, the TCRdb table keeps only in-frame clones and is missing some. The repertoire holds 220,000 or so clones, with 88% as singletons. V lost 1 base, J lost 2 bases, and 12 bases lay in between. The CDR3 is made up of 15 amino acids. Germline V gene sequence: CDR1 KGHSH, CDR2 LQKENI. The clonotype originates from a woman aged 45-59 years with acute COVID-19. Sequencing was performed on PBMCs or T cells enriched from blood (not recorded which). V usage is TRBV18 and J usage is TRBJ2-7, with D tentatively TRBD2 (6 bases). The CDR3, as DNA: TGTGCCAGCTCACCACGGGAGGCTTCCCCCTACGAGCAGTACTTC. Protein product: CASSPREASPYEQYF.